This T cell receptor (beta chain) was identified in a study of Graves' ophthalmopathy and Graves' hyperthyroidism. Study-level results: Clonotypes were expanded in thyroid at above 0.001 frequency, and most also appeared in blood.

As regards this clonotype: Its matching antigen is unknown.

Using RNA transcripts, the TCR beta CDR3 regions were amplified. In the first round, RT-PCR was carried out with HTBI primers, and a multiplex PCR formed the second round. MiXCR, applied by TCRdb to the multiplex PCR reads, yields one record per CDR3 protein. Of about 740,000 distinct CDR3 sequences in the sample, around 40% are singletons; the top ten hold 44%. Enrollment excluded any patients with other autoimmune diseases, uncontrolled infections, pregnancy or lactation. Clinical symptoms and serum thyroxine were used for diagnosis; TRAb, thyroid ultrasound and orbital computed tomography were also relied on. Germline loops: CDR1 SGHTA, CDR2 FQGNSA. Trimming left V 0 bases short and J 0 bases short, with 13 bases between. This CDR3 spans 17 amino acids.

This chain uses TRBV7-2 with TRBJ2-3; D uncertain. The material sequenced was peripheral blood. This TCR derives from an adult man with Graves' ophthalmopathy. The CDR3 DNA sequence: TGTGCCAGCAGCTTAGCCGGCACCTCACCTAGCACAGATACGCAGTATTTT. This codes for CASSLAGTSPSTDTQYF.